This TCR beta chain emerged from a study of CD8+ T cells in alopecia areata. The V and J ends lost 4 bases and 7 bases, in that order; junction bases with no gene match: 9. The CDR3 totals 14 residues. The germline gives CDR1 LNHNV, CDR2 YYDKDF (reference sequence). Documented treatment: oral pan-JAK inhibitor, 5-10 mg twice daily. Sequencing used cDNA as its template, made by extracting RNA and reverse transcribing it. Assay used: immunoSEQ multiplex PCR; TCRdb lists only in-frame clones, some missing. The sample includes 150,000 to 200,000 clones, less than 70% seen only once; the top ten take over 12%.

V is TRBV15 and J is TRBJ2-7, with TRBD1 identical over 8 bases. The source is a human donor with alopecia areata. Sample: CD4+ T cells sorted from blood, taken at week 24, from a patient treated with tofacitinib. The CDR3 protein is CATSTRQGLGEQYF. The CDR3 bases are TGTGCCACCAGCACGAGACAGGGGCTGGGGGAGCAGTACTTC.